This is a list of T cell receptor beta chains from one sample in a study of vaccination and CD4 T cells after COVID-19. TCRdb reanalysed the PCR reads using MiXCR and keeps one entry per CDR3 protein. This table has nearly 15,000 distinct CDR3 sequences, approximately 49% appearing once. These receptors have no identified antigens. The sequenced sample was CD4+ T cells from blood, cultured in vitro. These receptors were collected from a human donor who had recovered from COVID-19. Each CDR3 is given with its conserved first and last residue. D genes are given only for firm matches. The size entry is marked missing in some rows and otherwise reads once, few, many or a size class.

size	length	D	V	J	CDR3
few	14	.	TRBV6-1	TRBJ2-2	CASSKGPTPGELFF
.	15	.	TRBV6-2/TRBV6-3	TRBJ2-7	CASSYSGGTSYEQYF
few	14	.	TRBV20-1	TRBJ1-2	CSARGGGLVYGYTF
.	14	.	TRBV7-2	TRBJ1-5	CASSLGRDAQPQHF
few	16	.	TRBV7-2	TRBJ2-7	CASSLSGGVPPYEQYF
.	16	.	TRBV20-1	TRBJ2-5	CSAPGGGRANQETQYF
.	11	.	TRBV18	TRBJ2-5	CASSPDLTKYF
few	16	TRBD2	TRBV10-1	TRBJ2-3	CASSAGTSGGTDTQYF
.	15	.	TRBV6-5	TRBJ2-7	CASSYAPGQTYEQYF
.	17	TRBD1	TRBV10-3	TRBJ1-2	CAISEQGAALPLYGYTF
.	15	.	TRBV11-2	TRBJ2-5	CASSGADWYQETQYF
.	18	TRBD2	TRBV6-5	TRBJ2-3	CASSYSGTSGGSTDTQYF
few	15	.	TRBV11-2	TRBJ1-2	CASSLGYNRDYGYTF
.	14	.	TRBV18	TRBJ1-5	CASSPTQTNQPQHF
.	14	TRBD1	TRBV6-1	TRBJ2-2	CASSGTGGVGELFF
few	15	TRBD1	TRBV20-1	TRBJ2-1	CSARGTGSVYNEQFF
.	15	.	TRBV5-4	TRBJ1-2	CASSLSQENNYGYTF
few	18	.	TRBV7-2	TRBJ1-6	CASSLSFDSGQYNSPLHF
.	15	.	TRBV28	TRBJ2-1	CASSPSGLGPNEQFF
.	15	.	TRBV24-1	TRBJ2-3	CATSDFTASGDTQYF
few	16	.	TRBV20-1	TRBJ1-3	CSARGAGTISGNTIYF
.	14	.	TRBV6-1	TRBJ1-1	CASSRGGLNTEAFF
.	14	TRBD1	TRBV11-2	TRBJ2-2	CASSRDRVGGELFF
.	15	.	TRBV7-2	TRBJ1-2	CASSLQGVDNYGYTF
few	15	.	TRBV21-1	TRBJ1-5	CASSNGSLSNQPQHF
once	18	TRBD2	TRBV7-2	TRBJ2-2	CASSSGLAGGYNTGELFF
few	16	.	TRBV27	TRBJ2-1	CASSSVSDWEYNEQFF
.	13	.	TRBV2	TRBJ1-4	CASLSGPNEKLFF
.	16	.	TRBV11-3	TRBJ1-1	CASSYSGLPMNTEAFF
.	21	TRBD2	TRBV28	TRBJ2-3	CASSLNPGQRGAGGPADTQYF
.	14	.	TRBV14	TRBJ2-3	CASSQAGIRATQYF
.	17	TRBD1	TRBV6-1	TRBJ1-5	CASSPGQDRGRIQPQHF
few	13	TRBD2	TRBV20-1	TRBJ2-3	CSASSGGTDTQYF
.	15	TRBD1	TRBV19	TRBJ2-3	CASSPWDRGTDTQYF
.	16	.	TRBV2	TRBJ2-7	CASSAGTQNYSYEQYF
.	13	.	TRBV6-5	TRBJ2-5	CASSFAYLETQYF
few	12	.	TRBV2	TRBJ2-5	CARGGGGETQYF
.	12	.	TRBV20-1	TRBJ2-7	CSATGLSYEQYF
few	14	.	TRBV20-1	TRBJ1-2	CSAAPGTDNYGYTF
.	15	.	TRBV30	TRBJ2-7	CAWNRRTRTSYEQYF
.	12	.	TRBV6-1	TRBJ1-5	CASREQGQPQHF
.	14	TRBD2	TRBV29-1	TRBJ2-3	CSALAGGGTDTQYF
few	16	.	TRBV20-1	TRBJ1-6	CSASDRRDPYNSPLHF
.	14	.	TRBV20-1	TRBJ1-6	CSASSRADNSPLHF
.	18	.	TRBV21-1	TRBJ2-2	CASSSPGLAGGHNGELFF
few	16	.	TRBV6-1	TRBJ1-1	CASSEPGGVVATEAFF
.	13	.	TRBV7-6	TRBJ1-1	CASSLAAGTEAFF
few	20	.	TRBV30	TRBJ1-3	CAWSATAHRHGGNSGNTIYF
few	15	.	TRBV27	TRBJ1-2	CASSLSGGLGYGYTF